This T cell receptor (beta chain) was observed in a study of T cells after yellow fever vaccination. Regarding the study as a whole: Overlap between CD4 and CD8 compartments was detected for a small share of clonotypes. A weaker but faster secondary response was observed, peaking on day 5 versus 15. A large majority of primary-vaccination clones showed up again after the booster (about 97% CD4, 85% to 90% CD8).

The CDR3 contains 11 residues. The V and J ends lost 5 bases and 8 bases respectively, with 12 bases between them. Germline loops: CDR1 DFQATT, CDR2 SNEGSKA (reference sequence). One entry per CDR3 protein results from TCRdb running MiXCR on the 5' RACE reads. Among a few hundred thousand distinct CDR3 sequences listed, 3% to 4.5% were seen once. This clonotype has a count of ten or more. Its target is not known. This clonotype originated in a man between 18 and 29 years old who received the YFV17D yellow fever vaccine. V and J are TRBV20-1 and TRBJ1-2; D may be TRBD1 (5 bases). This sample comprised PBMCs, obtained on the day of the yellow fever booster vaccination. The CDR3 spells CSAPRQRGYTF. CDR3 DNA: TGCAGTGCTCCCCGACAGAGAGGCTACACCTTC.